One and the same sample provided the 8 T cell receptor beta chains below, sequenced in a study of beta chain features in type 1 diabetes. Study-wide findings and caveats: Shorter TCRB CDR3s, moderately but significantly so, marked every one of the four CD4+ subsets in Type 1 diabetes patients.

Their antigens remain unidentified. As every portion of the isolated RNA was reverse transcribed, the sequencing read expressed TCRB transcripts. Here immunoSEQ multiplex PCR was the method, and the copy in TCRdb shows in-frame clones only, minus some. The table records fewer than 450,000 clones, approximately 15% of them present only once. Specimen: naive CD4+ T cells from blood. These receptors all stem from a woman aged 18-29 years with type 1 diabetes.

The chain links TRBV18 to TRBJ1-2, with D possibly matching TRBD1 (5 bases). Deletions cut 5 bases from V and 5 bases from J, with 18 bases between. The CDR3 is 15 residues long. The germline gives CDR1 KGHSH, CDR2 LQKENI. The CDR3 DNA is TGTGCCAGCTCAACCACGGGAGACAGCAAATATGGCTACACCTTC. Protein sequence: CASSTTGDSKYGYTF.

The gene calls are TRBV30 and TRBJ2-1; TRBD2 agrees at 8 bases. Germline trimming cut 3 bases from V and 4 bases from J; bases unmatched to any gene: 8. Germline V gene lookup returns CDR1 GTSNPN and CDR2 SVGIG (reference sequence). CDR3 length: 15 amino acids. CDR3: CAWSGLSGTYNEQFF. As DNA, the CDR3 is TGTGCCTGGAGCGGACTTAGCGGGACTTACAATGAGCAGTTCTTC.

V gene TRBV27 combines with J gene TRBJ2-7, with a possible D match to TRBD1 (6 bases). Trimming stripped 9 bases from V and 3 bases from J, with 24 bases between. CDR3 length equals 16 residues. Germline assignment: CDR1 MNHEY and CDR2 SMNVEV (reference sequence). The CDR3 region has the DNA TGTGCCAGAAGCGCACAGGGCCCCTCTAGCAGCTACGAGCAGTACGTC. Translating gives CARSAQGPSSSYEQYV.

V and J are TRBV20-1 and TRBJ2-3, with 8 positions matching TRBD1. The CDR3 sequence is 11 residues long. V was clipped by 2 bases and J by 9 bases; unmatched bases: 1. Germline V gene sequence: CDR1 DFQATT, CDR2 SNEGSKA (reference sequence). Here the CDR3 reads CSARYRGTQYF. The CDR3 DNA is TGCAGTGCTAGATACAGGGGGACGCAGTATTTT.

This clone occurred a few times. The rearrangement uses TRBV6-6 and TRBJ2-1; 12 bases match TRBD2. Germline V gene data show CDR1 as MNHNY and CDR2 as SVGAGI (reference sequence). V lost 0 bases and J lost 10; bases outside the gene matches: 4. This CDR3 spans 15 amino acids. The CDR3 DNA follows: TGTGCCAGCAGTTACTCGACTAGCGGGAGCGCAGAGCAGTTCTTC. Its protein is CASSYSTSGSAEQFF.

This clone occurred a few times. V gene TRBV7-9 combines with J gene TRBJ2-5; TRBD1 agrees at 8 bases. CDR1 and CDR2 (germline): SEHNR, FQNEAQ (reference sequence). V dropped 5 bases and J dropped 1; count of bases not matched to a gene: 3. This CDR3 has 14 residues. The CDR3 is CASSPGTGQETQYF. The CDR3 nucleotides are TGTGCCAGCAGCCCCGGGACAGGCCAAGAGACCCAGTACTTC. The full variable domain, in which reference TRBV7-9 and TRBJ2-5 provide the parts outside the CDR3, is DTGVSQNPRHKITKRGQNVTFRCDPISEHNRLYWYRQTLGQGPEFLTYFQNEAQLEKSRLLSDRFSAERPKGSFSTLEIQRTEQGDSAMYLCASSPGTGQETQYFGPGTRLLVL.

This chain joins TRBV6-5 and TRBJ2-1; D is perhaps TRBD2 (5 bases). With 9 bases removed from V and 5 bases from J, the gap between germline ends came to 11 bases. CDR3 length: 12 amino acids. CDR1 and CDR2 (germline): MNHEY, SVGAGI. CDR3 coding DNA: TGTGCCAGTAAACAGCGGAACAATGAGCAGTTCTTC. Its translation is CASKQRNNEQFF.

This chain joins TRBV5-4 and TRBJ1-2; a weak D match, TRBD1 (5 bases). The CDR3 consists of 13 residues. V was pared by 0 bases and J by 4 bases, with 7 bases between. Germline V lookup: CDR1 SGHNT, CDR2 YYREEE (reference sequence). CDR3 sequence reads: CASSLGGAYGYTF. The CDR3 bases are TGTGCCAGCAGCTTGGGTGGGGCCTATGGCTACACCTTC.